The clone carrying this T cell receptor beta chain showed up just a few times. Only in-frame clones appear in the TCRdb table, and some are missing; sequencing was by immunoSEQ multiplex PCR. The table shows roughly 73,000 clones, with over 75% occurring only once. Germline V gene lookup returns CDR1 LNHDA and CDR2 SQIVND (reference sequence). V shed 1 base and J shed 9 bases, with 13 bases lying between them. This CDR3 comprises 14 residues. The data were obtained in a study of radiotherapy plus CTLA-4 blockade in lung cancer. V usage is TRBV19 and J usage is TRBJ1-5; no firm D call. The sample here was peripheral blood, taken from a patient treated with radiotherapy plus ipilimumab. The TCR was taken from a human donor with non-small cell lung cancer that progressed on radiotherapy plus ipilimumab. The CDR3 reads CASSIGTGLWPQHF. Written as DNA, the CDR3 is TGTGCCAGTAGTATAGGAACGGGGTTGTGGCCCCAGCATTTT.